The TCR beta chain under discussion was sequenced for a study of blood T cells in healthy people across ages (dated by TCRdb to the mid-2010s). In terms of the full investigation: In model experiments, template switching captured about one uniquely barcoded TCR beta cDNA molecule for every two T cells. Using deep sequencing normalized with unique cDNA molecular identifiers, the study measured how TCR beta repertoire diversity changes with age. To avoid experimental bias, donors of different ages were spread randomly across the sequencing lanes. Four age groups were formed from the donors: young (average about 17 years), middle-aged (just under 40), aged (under 70) and long-lived (more than 75). The study analyzed two additional independent replicas of 1 million unique cDNA reads from the same blood draw for two donors, one aged 18 to 30 and one aged 80 or older.

This clonotype appeared a few times. No antigen is known for it. No base qualities exist here, and no much larger clone lies one base off it. Donors were roughly 40 systemically healthy Caucasian individuals from Russia aged about 6 to 100 years. Each donor gave approximately 9.3 milliliters of peripheral blood, collected into EDTA-treated Vacutainer tubes. Ficoll-Paque density-gradient centrifugation was used to isolate PBMCs, with at least 6.5 million per sample. Total RNA was extracted from PBMCs with Trizol reagent, with at least 5 micrograms obtained per sample. Naive CD45RAhigh/CD27high T cell percentages were measured by flow cytometry on a PBMC aliquot from every donor. The method behind the library was 5' RACE. The sequencer was an Illumina HiSeq 2500. A second PCR of roughly 6 to 11 cycles was run with a J-beta primer mix and a sample-barcoded 5' primer. A template-switch 5' adaptor carrying 12 random nucleotides introduced a unique molecular identifier onto each TCR beta cDNA molecule. Each sample yielded at least 2.5 million CDR3-containing paired-end reads. All of the RNA was converted into first-strand cDNA using the Mint cDNA synthesis kit, with a TRBC-specific oligonucleotide serving as the primer. All cDNA was treated with uracil-DNA glycosylase and then went through a first 18-cycle PCR with the universal primers M1SS and BC2_uni_R. The authors' analysis ran thus. For normalization, 1 million high-quality reads were randomly selected from each sample, with every read carrying a distinct molecular identifier. Instead of being binned into consensus sequences, reads with shared molecular identifiers were discarded. MiTCR, set to a Q25 quality threshold and the strictest error-elimination algorithm, was used for CDR3 identification, clonotype clustering and error correction. A nonparametric unseen species model with Euler transformation was used to estimate lower-bound total TCR beta diversity. The public reads were reanalyzed by TCRdb: fastp trimming at Q25, MiXCR alignment, in-frame beta chains only. Each entry merges the rows of one CDR3 protein and shows their most common DNA and genes. The V and J calls were determined by TCRdb, not by the authors. The sample contains hundreds of thousands of distinct CDR3 sequences, approximately 30% of them found a single time. Of the sample, less than 20% is held by the ten largest clones.

Study-wide conclusions, independent of this receptor: Compared with the aged group, the long-lived group had more naive CD4+ T cells, fewer expanded clones and increased TCR diversity, suggesting age selection. Observed TCR beta diversity per million T cells fell roughly linearly with age, and a significant reduction was already apparent by age around 40. Because the CMV infection status of the donors was unknown, age-related changes in expanded clonotypes may potentially have been confounded. Total diversity estimates from one million sequenced T cells were considered lower bounds and underestimates. Conclusive comparison of naive and antigen-experienced compartments was prevented by the profiling of bulk unsorted PBMCs. The percentage of naive T cells measured by flow cytometry correlated strongly with observed TCR beta diversity.

Sequencing was performed on blood. The sequence was obtained from a woman over 75 in good health.

The nucleotide sequence is given as TGCAGCGTTAAGTTGGGGAGAAGTTGGCGGACTACTGAAGCTTTCTTT. This gives the protein CSVKLGRSWRTTEAFF. The sequence is built from TRBV29-1 and TRBJ1-1, with no D gene named confidently. The CDR3 runs 16 amino acids, cysteine and phenylalanine included. Of all the DNA, just the CDR3 is kept, 48 bases in frame from base 1. The junction carries 24 bases between V and J, which are trimmed by 5 bases and 5 bases respectively. Looking up the germline V gene yields CDR1 SQVTM and CDR2 ANQGSEA.